The rows below give T cell receptor beta chains drawn from one sample of a study of CD8 T cells in Susac syndrome. TCRdb reanalysed the immunoSEQ multiplex PCR reads using MiXCR and keeps one entry per CDR3 protein. Altogether 150,000 to 200,000 distinct CDR3 sequences are present, 95% being singletons, with the ten largest covering approximately 0.16%. The source material was CD8+ T cells from PBMCs. The receptors come from a human donor with Susac syndrome. Both conserved end residues are part of each CDR3. A D gene is named only where the DNA matches it firmly. A clone size is listed for some rows: how often the clone was seen (once, few, many), or a class if it is expanded.

J | size | V | D | CDR3 | DNA
TRBJ1-4 | - | TRBV7-9 | - | CASSQEWPTNEKLFF | TGTGCCAGCAGCCAGGAATGGCCAACTAATGAAAAACTGTTTTTT
TRBJ2-2 | - | TRBV15 | - | CATSREQADTGELFF | TGTGCCACCAGCAGAGAGCAAGCGGACACCGGGGAGCTGTTTTTT
TRBJ2-3 | few | TRBV2 | - | CASSRGTSTDTQYF | TGTGCCAGCAGTCGCGGGACTAGCACAGATACGCAGTATTTT
TRBJ1-2 | - | TRBV20-1 | TRBD1 | CSARDRDRGANLYGYTF | TGCAGTGCTAGAGATAGGGACAGGGGCGCGAACCTTTATGGCTACACCTTC
TRBJ2-7 | - | TRBV3-1 | - | CASSPRRLGALKDYEQYF | TGTGCCAGCAGTCCGAGGAGGCTGGGGGCCCTCAAAGACTACGAGCAGTACTTC
TRBJ2-1 | - | TRBV13 | - | CASSPHGPKRYYNEQFF | TGTGCCAGCAGCCCCCACGGCCCCAAACGATACTACAATGAGCAGTTCTTC
TRBJ2-1 | - | TRBV7-9 | - | CATTVRSYNEQFF | TGTGCCACCACTGTGCGGTCCTACAATGAGCAGTTCTTC
TRBJ2-4 | - | TRBV29-1 | - | CSVVAASPKTTKNIQYF | TGCAGCGTTGTAGCCGCCAGCCCTAAGACAACCAAAAACATTCAGTACTTC
TRBJ1-5 | - | TRBV5-1 | - | CASSLGAGNQPQHF | TGCGCCAGCAGCCTGGGGGCTGGCAATCAGCCCCAGCATTTT
TRBJ2-7 | - | TRBV29-1 | - | CSEPGGHEQYF | TGCAGCGAGCCCGGGGGGCACGAGCAGTACTTC
TRBJ2-5 | - | TRBV29-1 | TRBD2 | CSVFGGGEGETQYF | TGCAGCGTTTTCGGGGGGGGCGAAGGAGAGACCCAGTACTTC
TRBJ2-3 | - | TRBV20-1 | - | CSCEDSEASTDTQYF | TGCAGTTGCGAGGACAGCGAAGCTAGCACAGATACGCAGTATTTT
TRBJ2-7 | - | TRBV30 | - | CAWSKGVSYEQYF | TGTGCCTGGAGTAAGGGGGTAAGCTACGAGCAGTACTTC
TRBJ2-7 | - | TRBV3-1 | TRBD2 | CASSPTGTSPYEQYF | TGTGCCAGCAGCCCCACCGGGACTAGCCCTTACGAGCAGTACTTC
TRBJ2-1 | - | TRBV24-1 | - | CATSDTGADEQFF | TGTGCCACCAGTGATACCGGAGCGGATGAGCAGTTCTTC
TRBJ2-7 | - | TRBV10-3 | TRBD1 | CAISTGQGVLDEQYF | TGTGCCATCAGCACAGGACAGGGAGTTTTGGACGAGCAGTACTTC
TRBJ2-5 | - | TRBV14 | - | CASSQGWRGSSETQYF | TGTGCCAGCAGCCAAGGTTGGAGGGGCTCGTCAGAGACCCAGTACTTC
TRBJ2-3 | - | TRBV5-4 | - | CASSLRGPSTDTQYF | TGTGCCAGCAGCTTGCGGGGGCCCAGCACAGATACGCAGTATTTT
TRBJ2-6 | - | TRBV30 | TRBD2 | CAWSGMGRESGANVLTF | TGTGCCTGGAGTGGAATGGGGAGGGAGTCTGGGGCCAACGTCCTGACTTTC
TRBJ2-1 | - | TRBV27 | TRBD2 | CASSLTSGGYEQFF | TGTGCCAGCAGTTTGACTAGCGGGGGCTATGAGCAGTTCTTC
TRBJ2-1 | - | TRBV7-9 | TRBD1 | CASSLGWDRAYNEQFF | TGTGCCAGCAGCTTAGGGTGGGACAGGGCTTACAATGAGCAGTTCTTC
TRBJ2-3 | - | TRBV20-1 | TRBD2 | CSASLAGTILGYF | TGCAGTGCTAGTCTAGCGGGAACAATTTTGGGGTATTTT
TRBJ2-1 | - | TRBV7-8 | TRBD2 | CASSLLLAGGPDEQFF | TGTGCCAGCAGCCTACTCCTAGCGGGGGGGCCCGATGAGCAGTTCTTC
TRBJ1-5 | - | TRBV7-8 | TRBD1 | CASSFGQGQPQHF | TGTGCCAGCAGCTTCGGACAGGGCCAGCCCCAGCATTTT
TRBJ1-2 | - | TRBV20-1 | - | CSARDLGQSGYGYTF | TGCAGTGCTAGAGATCTCGGACAGTCGGGCTATGGCTACACCTTC
TRBJ2-5 | once | TRBV5-1 | - | CASSSHLDRAETQYF | TGCGCCAGCAGCTCGCACCTGGACCGTGCGGAGACCCAGTACTTC
TRBJ1-2 | - | TRBV2 | - | CASTFTRGYTF | TGTGCCAGCACTTTTACGAGGGGCTACACCTTC
TRBJ2-3 | - | TRBV7-3 | - | CASSLSGSLTDTQYF | TGTGCCAGCAGCTTAAGTGGGAGTCTAACAGATACGCAGTATTTT
TRBJ1-2 | - | TRBV6-5 | - | CASSYTSSLGAGGYTF | TGTGCCAGCAGTTACACCTCTTCCCTAGGGGCGGGTGGCTACACCTTC
TRBJ2-1 | - | TRBV7-3 | - | CASSAKAGYNEQFF | TGTGCCAGCAGCGCTAAGGCCGGCTACAATGAGCAGTTCTTC
TRBJ2-7 | - | TRBV27 | - | CASSPSLGQSSYEQYF | TGTGCCAGCAGTCCTTCCCTCGGACAGAGCTCCTACGAGCAGTACTTC
TRBJ2-1 | - | TRBV5-1 | - | CASSLGGRGTYNEQFF | TGCGCCAGCAGCTTGGGGGGCAGAGGGACCTACAATGAGCAGTTCTTC
TRBJ2-3 | - | TRBV5-1 | - | CASSLFGGGGTDTQYF | TGCGCCAGCAGCTTGTTCGGGGGAGGAGGCACAGATACGCAGTATTTT
TRBJ1-6 | - | TRBV11-2 | TRBD1 | CASSPTGQGFYSPLHF | TGTGCCAGCAGCCCCACGGGACAGGGATTTTATTCACCCCTCCACTTT
TRBJ2-7 | once | TRBV7-3 | TRBD2 | CASSWPGLAGAEYF | TGTGCCAGCAGCTGGCCGGGACTAGCGGGAGCTGAGTACTTC
TRBJ1-1 | - | TRBV4-1 | - | CASKSTLVGNTEAFF | TGCGCCAGCAAATCAACCCTCGTCGGGAACACTGAAGCTTTCTTT
TRBJ2-1 | - | TRBV6-1 | - | CASSEARRLSFPYNEQFF | TGTGCCAGCAGTGAAGCAAGAAGACTTTCTTTCCCCTACAATGAGCAGTTCTTC
TRBJ2-1 | once | TRBV13 | TRBD2 | CASSFPSGGVNNEQFF | TGTGCCAGCAGCTTCCCTAGCGGGGGCGTTAACAATGAGCAGTTCTTC
TRBJ2-4 | - | TRBV19 | - | CASSGNIQYF | TGTGCCAGTAGCGGAAACATTCAGTACTTC
TRBJ2-7 | - | TRBV5-1 | - | CASSLAPTTRDSYDEQYF | TGCGCCAGCAGCTTGGCACCGACGACCCGGGACTCATACGACGAGCAGTACTTC
TRBJ2-1 | - | TRBV24-1 | TRBD2 | CATSEGLDYNEQFF | TGTGCCACCAGTGAGGGACTAGACTACAATGAGCAGTTCTTC
TRBJ2-6 | - | TRBV9 | - | CASSVGQVISGANVLTF | TGTGCCAGCAGCGTAGGACAGGTAATCTCTGGGGCCAACGTCCTGACTTTC
TRBJ2-7 | - | TRBV2 | TRBD2 | CASSPGLAELDYEQYF | TGTGCCAGCAGTCCGGGACTAGCGGAACTGGACTACGAGCAGTACTTC
TRBJ2-7 | - | TRBV14 | TRBD2 | CASSQLAGGYEQYF | TGTGCCAGCAGCCAACTAGCGGGAGGCTACGAGCAGTACTTC
TRBJ2-5 | - | TRBV11-2 | TRBD1 | CASSLERVGRGQETQYF | TGTGCCAGCAGCTTAGAACGCGTAGGCAGGGGGCAAGAGACCCAGTACTTC
TRBJ1-5 | - | TRBV14 | - | CASRVPPTLREPQHF | TGTGCCAGCAGAGTCCCGCCCACGTTGAGGGAGCCCCAGCATTTT
TRBJ2-5 | - | TRBV10-1 | - | CASSEGLGGQETQYF | TGCGCCAGCAGTGAAGGACTGGGGGGCCAAGAGACCCAGTACTTC
TRBJ1-2 | - | TRBV10-3 | TRBD1 | CAISDAGGIDYGYTF | TGTGCCATCAGTGACGCAGGGGGGATAGACTATGGCTACACCTTC
TRBJ2-5 | - | TRBV12-3/TRBV12-4 | - | CASSLEGAVQETQYF | TGTGCCAGCAGTTTGGAAGGAGCGGTCCAAGAGACCCAGTACTTC
TRBJ2-7 | - | TRBV3-1 | TRBD2 | CASSQDPFQPGLAGGPLVYEQYF | TGTGCCAGCAGCCAAGATCCCTTCCAACCGGGACTAGCGGGAGGACCTCTCGTCTACGAGCAGTACTTC
TRBJ2-7 | - | TRBV25-1 | - | CASSDIYYEQYF | TGTGCCAGCAGTGATATTTACTACGAGCAGTACTTC
TRBJ2-7 | - | TRBV2 | - | CASQRLVESYEQYF | TGTGCCAGCCAGAGGTTGGTGGAAAGCTACGAGCAGTACTTC
TRBJ2-7 | - | TRBV2 | - | CASSWNGQAGDEQYF | TGTGCCAGCAGTTGGAACGGCCAGGCCGGCGACGAGCAGTACTTC
TRBJ2-7 | - | TRBV28 | - | CASRSHAYEQYF | TGTGCCAGCAGGTCTCACGCGTACGAGCAGTACTTC
TRBJ2-7 | - | TRBV28 | TRBD2 | CASSFGTSGISYEQYF | TGTGCCAGCAGTTTCGGGACTAGCGGGATCTCCTACGAGCAGTACTTC
TRBJ2-1 | - | TRBV29-1 | TRBD2 | CSVVAGGYNEQFF | TGCAGCGTTGTTGCGGGAGGGTACAATGAGCAGTTCTTC
TRBJ1-1 | - | TRBV9 | - | CASSAYPQGAQGTEAFF | TGTGCCAGCAGCGCGTACCCACAAGGAGCACAAGGGACTGAAGCTTTCTTT
TRBJ2-3 | - | TRBV6-1 | - | CASSPPGYRTDTQYF | TGTGCCAGCAGTCCACCAGGCTATCGCACAGATACGCAGTATTTT
TRBJ1-5 | - | TRBV30 | - | CAWNQALSQPQHF | TGTGCCTGGAATCAGGCGTTGAGTCAGCCCCAGCATTTT